This is a list of T cell receptor beta chains from one sample in a study of cytomegalovirus exposure and HLA in healthy donors. The protocol was immunoSEQ multiplex PCR, while the TCRdb copy is restricted to in-frame clones and leaves out a portion. This table has 95,000 to 150,000 clones, 70% to 80% appearing once. Material for sequencing was PBMCs. Receptors originate from a man aged 25 to 40 in good health and CMV-seronegative. Both conserved end residues are part of each CDR3. The D gene is left open where the match is weak. Size values are once, few and many counts, or a class for expanded clones, and some rows have none.

J gene: TRBJ1-1; clone size: .; D gene: .; V gene: TRBV19; CDR3 DNA: TGTGCCAGTAGTACCCTCGCGGGACGGAAGAACACTGAAGCTTTCTTT; CDR3 protein: CASSTLAGRKNTEAFF
J gene: TRBJ2-7; clone size: .; D gene: TRBD1; V gene: TRBV28; CDR3 DNA: TGTGCCAGCAGTCCCCATAAGGCGGACAGGGCTTACTACGAGCAGTACTTC; CDR3 protein: CASSPHKADRAYYEQYF
J gene: TRBJ2-7; clone size: .; D gene: TRBD2; V gene: TRBV4-2; CDR3 DNA: TGTGCCAGCAGCCAAGAAGCGGGGGGGTTAGAGCAGTACTTC; CDR3 protein: CASSQEAGGLEQYF
J gene: TRBJ2-6; clone size: .; D gene: .; V gene: TRBV5-1; CDR3 DNA: TGCGCCTTAGTCTCTGGGGCCAACGTCCTGACTTTC; CDR3 protein: CALVSGANVLTF
J gene: TRBJ1-3; clone size: .; D gene: .; V gene: TRBV28; CDR3 DNA: TGTGCCAGCAGTCTGAGGGTAGCTGGAAACACCATATATTTT; CDR3 protein: CASSLRVAGNTIYF
J gene: TRBJ1-1; clone size: few; D gene: TRBD1; V gene: TRBV28; CDR3 DNA: TGTGCCAGCAGTCCATTAGGGCAGGGGGACACTGAAGCTTTCTTT; CDR3 protein: CASSPLGQGDTEAFF
J gene: TRBJ1-1; clone size: .; D gene: TRBD1; V gene: TRBV7-8; CDR3 DNA: TGTGCCAGCAGTCCCGGGACAGCCAACACTGAAGCTTTCTTT; CDR3 protein: CASSPGTANTEAFF
J gene: TRBJ2-1; clone size: .; D gene: .; V gene: TRBV5-4; CDR3 DNA: TGTGCCAGCAGCTTTGCCCCACTAGGCAGCGAGTTCTTC; CDR3 protein: CASSFAPLGSEFF
J gene: TRBJ1-3; clone size: .; D gene: .; V gene: TRBV27; CDR3 DNA: TGTGCCAGCAGTCCCTGGACAGCCTCTGGAAACACCATATATTTT; CDR3 protein: CASSPWTASGNTIYF
J gene: TRBJ1-1; clone size: medium-sized; D gene: .; V gene: TRBV5-6; CDR3 DNA: TGTGCCAGCAGCTCACGGGTCTACACTGAAGCTTTCTTT; CDR3 protein: CASSSRVYTEAFF
J gene: TRBJ2-2; clone size: many; D gene: TRBD2; V gene: TRBV6-1; CDR3 DNA: TGTGCCAGCAGTGAAGCTAGCGGGGGGGCCGGGGAGCTGTTTTTT; CDR3 protein: CASSEASGGAGELFF
J gene: TRBJ1-1; clone size: few; D gene: .; V gene: TRBV6-1; CDR3 DNA: TGTGCCAGCAGTGAAAGAGTAGAGACTGAAGCTTTCTTT; CDR3 protein: CASSERVETEAFF
J gene: TRBJ1-3; clone size: .; D gene: .; V gene: TRBV6-1; CDR3 DNA: TGTCGACATACTTCTGGAAACACCATATATTTT; CDR3 protein: CRHTSGNTIYF
J gene: TRBJ2-1; clone size: .; D gene: TRBD2; V gene: TRBV2; CDR3 DNA: TGTGCCAGCAGCAAAAAGGGGTTTAGCGGGAGCTACAATGAGCAGTTCTTC; CDR3 protein: CASSKKGFSGSYNEQFF
J gene: TRBJ2-1; clone size: many; D gene: TRBD2; V gene: TRBV5-1; CDR3 DNA: TGCGCCAGCAGCCTAAGAGGACTAGCGGACTCCTACAATGAGCAGTTCTTC; CDR3 protein: CASSLRGLADSYNEQFF
J gene: TRBJ2-1; clone size: few; D gene: TRBD2; V gene: TRBV5-4; CDR3 DNA: TGTGCCAGCAGCAGATCGGGACTAGTGTCCAATGAGCAGTTCTTC; CDR3 protein: CASSRSGLVSNEQFF
J gene: TRBJ2-3; clone size: few; D gene: .; V gene: TRBV9; CDR3 DNA: TGTGCCAGCAGCGACCGGGACTCGGGGGATACGCAGTATTTT; CDR3 protein: CASSDRDSGDTQYF
J gene: TRBJ2-1; clone size: .; D gene: .; V gene: TRBV18; CDR3 DNA: TGTGCCAGCTCACCACAAGGGAGGAGCTCCTACAATGAGCAGTTCTTC; CDR3 protein: CASSPQGRSSYNEQFF
J gene: TRBJ1-6; clone size: .; D gene: .; V gene: TRBV28; CDR3 DNA: TGTGCCAGCAGTTTCGCCCGCAGGGGAAATTCACCCCTCCACTTT; CDR3 protein: CASSFARRGNSPLHF
J gene: TRBJ1-2; clone size: .; D gene: .; V gene: TRBV4-1; CDR3 DNA: TGCGCCAGCAGCCAGGGTCAGACAGCTAACTATGGCTACACCTTC; CDR3 protein: CASSQGQTANYGYTF
J gene: TRBJ1-1; clone size: .; D gene: TRBD1; V gene: TRBV10-3; CDR3 DNA: TGTGCCATCAGTGAATATGGGGACAGGTCAGGGGGTGAAGCTTTCTTT; CDR3 protein: CAISEYGDRSGGEAFF
J gene: TRBJ1-2; clone size: .; D gene: .; V gene: TRBV5-6; CDR3 DNA: TGTGCCAGCAGCTTGGGTACGGTGTATGGCTACACCTTC; CDR3 protein: CASSLGTVYGYTF
J gene: TRBJ2-2; clone size: few; D gene: .; V gene: TRBV5-1; CDR3 DNA: TGCGCCAGCAGCTTGCGCAGGGCCTTCGGGGGGGAGCTGTTTTTT; CDR3 protein: CASSLRRAFGGELFF
J gene: TRBJ1-2; clone size: .; D gene: TRBD1; V gene: TRBV5-1; CDR3 DNA: TGCGCCAGCAGCACCCGGACAGGGGGCAATTCTGGCTACACCTTC; CDR3 protein: CASSTRTGGNSGYTF
J gene: TRBJ1-2; clone size: few; D gene: .; V gene: TRBV6-5; CDR3 DNA: TGTGCCAGCAGTTACGGGCGGGACGTTAATGGCTACACCTTC; CDR3 protein: CASSYGRDVNGYTF
J gene: TRBJ2-7; clone size: .; D gene: .; V gene: TRBV9; CDR3 DNA: TGTGCCAGCGCCCGAGGAGCCCTCTCCTACGAGCAGTACTTC; CDR3 protein: CASARGALSYEQYF
J gene: TRBJ1-2; clone size: .; D gene: TRBD1; V gene: TRBV19; CDR3 DNA: TGTGCCAGTACTCAGTGGGACAGGGGAGGTGGCTACACCTTC; CDR3 protein: CASTQWDRGGGYTF
J gene: TRBJ2-7; clone size: .; D gene: .; V gene: TRBV7-9; CDR3 DNA: TGTGCCAGCAGCCCCAGGCTGTACGAGCAGTACTTC; CDR3 protein: CASSPRLYEQYF
J gene: TRBJ1-4; clone size: .; D gene: .; V gene: TRBV5-1; CDR3 DNA: TGCGCCAGCAGCTTGGAAGGGAGGTGGCATGAAAAACTGTTTTTT; CDR3 protein: CASSLEGRWHEKLFF
J gene: TRBJ1-4; clone size: .; D gene: .; V gene: TRBV5-4; CDR3 DNA: TGTGCCAGCAGCTTGGGACCGGTACAGAATGAAAAACTGTTTTTT; CDR3 protein: CASSLGPVQNEKLFF
J gene: TRBJ2-1; clone size: .; D gene: TRBD2; V gene: TRBV25-1; CDR3 DNA: TGTGCCAGCAGTCCTTTGACTAGCGGGGGGGCCAATGAGCAGTTCTTC; CDR3 protein: CASSPLTSGGANEQFF
J gene: TRBJ2-1; clone size: .; D gene: .; V gene: TRBV6-5; CDR3 DNA: TGTGCCAGCAGTTACGAGGGGGACAATGAGCAGTTCTTC; CDR3 protein: CASSYEGDNEQFF
J gene: TRBJ2-7; clone size: .; D gene: TRBD2; V gene: TRBV27; CDR3 DNA: TGTGCCAGCAGCGGGACTACCTACGAGCAGTACTTC; CDR3 protein: CASSGTTYEQYF
J gene: TRBJ1-5; clone size: .; D gene: TRBD1; V gene: TRBV5-8; CDR3 DNA: TGTGCCAGCAGCGTCGACAGGGGGGTTAGCAATCAGCCCCAGCATTTT; CDR3 protein: CASSVDRGVSNQPQHF
J gene: TRBJ2-1; clone size: .; D gene: .; V gene: TRBV27; CDR3 DNA: TGTGCCAGCATTAGGACACCGTACAATGAGCAGTTCTTC; CDR3 protein: CASIRTPYNEQFF
J gene: TRBJ1-1; clone size: once; D gene: .; V gene: TRBV7-3; CDR3 DNA: TGTGCCAGCAGCCCCGGGACTCATGGGACTGAAGCTTTCTTT; CDR3 protein: CASSPGTHGTEAFF
J gene: TRBJ2-7; clone size: .; D gene: TRBD2; V gene: TRBV28; CDR3 DNA: TGTGCCAGCAGTTTAGGACTAGCGGGTGGTCCCTACGAGCAGTACTTC; CDR3 protein: CASSLGLAGGPYEQYF
J gene: TRBJ2-1; clone size: .; D gene: TRBD2; V gene: TRBV9; CDR3 DNA: TGTGCCAGCAGCGGACTAGCGGGGGGTTCCTCGCAGTTCTTC; CDR3 protein: CASSGLAGGSSQFF
J gene: TRBJ2-7; clone size: few; D gene: TRBD1; V gene: TRBV28; CDR3 DNA: TGTGCCAGCACAACAGGGGTTGTCTACGAGCAGTACTTC; CDR3 protein: CASTTGVVYEQYF
J gene: TRBJ1-5; clone size: .; D gene: TRBD1; V gene: TRBV5-1; CDR3 DNA: TGCGCCAGCAGCTTGGCGACAGGGAACAGCAATCAGCCCCAGCATTTT; CDR3 protein: CASSLATGNSNQPQHF
J gene: TRBJ1-1; clone size: .; D gene: TRBD1; V gene: TRBV5-5; CDR3 DNA: TGTGCCAGCAGCCAAACAGGGGCCCATCTTGAAGCTTTCTTT; CDR3 protein: CASSQTGAHLEAFF
J gene: TRBJ2-1; clone size: .; D gene: TRBD2; V gene: TRBV29-1; CDR3 DNA: TGCAGCGCAGCACCAGGGACTAGCGACTACTCCTACAATGAGCAGTTCTTC; CDR3 protein: CSAAPGTSDYSYNEQFF
J gene: TRBJ2-1; clone size: .; D gene: TRBD1; V gene: TRBV6-5; CDR3 DNA: TGTGCCAGCAGCTCCACCGGGACAGCCTACAATGAGCAGTTCTTC; CDR3 protein: CASSSTGTAYNEQFF
J gene: TRBJ2-1; clone size: .; D gene: .; V gene: TRBV5-1; CDR3 DNA: TGCGCCAGCAGCTTCGAGCTTTTTCGCGTCTATTCCTACAATGAGCAGTTCTTC; CDR3 protein: CASSFELFRVYSYNEQFF
J gene: TRBJ2-2; clone size: .; D gene: .; V gene: TRBV30; CDR3 DNA: TGTGCCTGGAGTGTAGGGGGGGTCGGGGGATACGGGGAGCTGTTTTTT; CDR3 protein: CAWSVGGVGGYGELFF
J gene: TRBJ1-1; clone size: .; D gene: .; V gene: TRBV28; CDR3 DNA: TGTGCCAGCAGTTTATCCCCAGTTGGGAACACTGAAGCTTTCTTT; CDR3 protein: CASSLSPVGNTEAFF
J gene: TRBJ2-1; clone size: .; D gene: .; V gene: TRBV5-1; CDR3 DNA: TGCGCCAGCAGCTTGGAGCGCAGGGTGATCTACAATGAGCAGTTCTTC; CDR3 protein: CASSLERRVIYNEQFF
J gene: TRBJ2-5; clone size: few; D gene: .; V gene: TRBV5-1; CDR3 DNA: TGCGCCAGCAGCCAACAGGTTAGGGAGACCCAGTACTTC; CDR3 protein: CASSQQVRETQYF